Shown below are 9 T cell receptor beta chains from a single sample sequenced in a study of response to subunit inactivated influenza vaccine. In TCRdb, the RT-PCR reads were re-called with MiXCR into one record per CDR3 protein. The repertoire includes around 760,000 distinct CDR3 sequences, around 13% of them detected once, and 6.5% to 8.5% sits in the top ten. The sequenced sample was PBMCs from blood, obtained around two weeks before vaccination. The receptors derive from a man aged 50-59 years who received an inactivated influenza vaccine.

This clonotype has just a few counts. This chain links TRBV29-1 with TRBJ2-5, with D unclear. The V gene's germline CDR1 is SQVTM and CDR2 ANQGSEA. The CDR3 covers 12 residues. The V end lost 5 bases, the J end lost 1 base, and 8 bases lay between the germline ends. The CDR3 DNA is TGCAGCGTTCGGCGAGGCCAAGAGACCCAGTACTTC. Translated, it gives CSVRRGQETQYF. The full variable domain, with the rest looked up from reference TRBV29-1 and TRBJ2-5, is SAVISQKPSRDICQRGTSLTIQCQVDSQVTMMFWYRQQPGQSLTLIATANQGSEATYESGFVIDKFPISRPNLTFSTLTVSNMSPEDSSIYLCSVRRGQETQYFGPGTRLLVL.

This clonotype was seen a single time. This chain connects TRBV27 to TRBJ1-6; the D is unclear. This CDR3 is 14 amino acids long. V shed 3 bases and J shed 6 bases, with 9 bases lying between them. From germline, CDR1 is MNHEY and CDR2 SMNVEV (reference sequence). The CDR3 DNA reads TGTGCCAGCAGTTTCTCTGGATTTAATTCACCCCTCCACTTT. Protein sequence: CASSFSGFNSPLHF.

This clonotype occurred a few times. This sequence joins TRBV6-2 or TRBV6-3 and TRBJ1-5, with D perhaps TRBD1 (5 bases). Germline V gene data show CDR1 as MNHEY and CDR2 as SVGEGT. V was clipped by 0 bases and J by 1 base, with 7 bases between them. CDR3 length equals 15 residues. The CDR3 bases are TGTGCCAGCAGTTACTCGGGGCCGAGCAATCAGCCCCAGCATTTT. Translation gives CASSYSGPSNQPQHF.

The sample holds a few counts of this clonotype. The rearrangement links TRBV12-3 or TRBV12-4 to TRBJ2-1, with 13 bases lining up with TRBD2. J gave up 10 bases and V 6 bases, and 6 bases lay outside the gene matches. This CDR3 region has 14 residues. CDR3 in DNA: TGTGCCAGCAGACTAGCGGGGGGGAGCGCGGAGCAGTTCTTC. As protein: CASRLAGGSAEQFF.

The V and J genes are TRBV20-1 and TRBJ2-2, with 7 bases identical to TRBD2. This CDR3 contains 15 residues. The germline V gene encodes CDR1 DFQATT and CDR2 SNEGSKA (reference sequence). Germline trimming cut 0 bases from V and 3 bases from J; bases unmatched to any gene: 4. The CDR3 is CSARDSGGYTGELFF. Written as DNA, the CDR3 is TGCAGTGCTAGAGATTCCGGGGGGTACACCGGGGAGCTGTTTTTT.

V gene TRBV15 combines with J gene TRBJ2-5; D unresolved. CDR3 size: 13 residues. The germline V gene encodes CDR1 LNHNV and CDR2 YYDKDF (reference sequence). V lost 1 base, J lost 8 bases, and 11 bases lay in between. CDR3 loop: CATSRAVTPTQYF. CDR3 sequence (DNA): TGTGCCACCAGCAGAGCCGTCACCCCTACCCAGTACTTC.

This clonotype was counted a few times. This sequence joins TRBV4-2 and TRBJ1-2; 7 positions match TRBD1. CDR1 is LGHNA and CDR2 is YNFKEQ in the germline V gene. V dropped 1 base and J dropped 8; count of bases not matched to a gene: 13. The CDR3 consists of 16 residues. CDR3 bases: TGTGCCAGCAGCCAAGTGACAGTAGGGGGACAGCCCGGCTACACCTTC. This sequence encodes CASSQVTVGGQPGYTF.

This clonotype was recorded a few times. The V and J genes are TRBV20-1 and TRBJ1-6; 7 bases map to TRBD1. V lost 3 bases to trimming and J lost 2 bases; unmatched junction nucleotides: 4. The length of the CDR3 is 15 residues. Germline-derived CDR1 and CDR2 are DFQATT and SNEGSKA (reference sequence). CDR3 residues: CSASFQGAYNSPLHF. CDR3 nucleotide sequence: TGCAGTGCTAGTTTCCAGGGGGCCTATAATTCACCCCTCCACTTT.

The gene calls are TRBV11-1 and TRBJ2-3; TRBD1 matches at 10 bases. Germline values: CDR1 SGHAT, CDR2 FQDESV (reference sequence). V lost 2 bases and J lost 4; bases outside the gene matches: 12. CDR3 length equals 18 residues. DNA for the CDR3: TGTGCCAGCAGCTTATCACCGGGACAGGGGCATGATGCAGATACGCAGTATTTT. Amino acid sequence: CASSLSPGQGHDADTQYF.